This T cell receptor (beta chain) was captured by sequencing in a study of blood T cell repertoires in COVID-19. V lost 1 base and J lost 1; bases outside the gene matches: 3. The CDR3 is 15 amino acids. Germline V CDR1 and CDR2: LNHNV, YYDKDF (reference sequence). Original methodology: Reference gene primers were amplified, and this amplification served to estimate nucleated cell counts. TCRdb keeps only in-frame clones here, not all; method: immunoSEQ multiplex PCR. That table supplies the V and J calls and clone size; D and trimming were determined from the DNA. This table holds about 78,000 clones, roughly 84% found once.

The chain uses TRBV15 and TRBJ1-1; 7 positions match TRBD1. What was sequenced was peripheral blood. This receptor was identified in a man in his forties or fifties with acute or convalescent COVID-19. The CDR3: CATSRGQGGNTEAFF. For the CDR3, the DNA is TGTGCCACCAGCAGAGGTCAGGGGGGGAACACTGAAGCTTTCTTT. Together with reference TRBV15 and TRBJ1-1, the CDR3 gives the full variable domain: DAMVIQNPRYQVTQFGKPVTLSCSQTLNHNVMYWYQQKSSQAPKLLFHYYDKDFNNEADTPDNFQSRRPNTSFCFLDIRSPGLGDTAMYLCATSRGQGGNTEAFFGQGTRLTVV.